The 22 T cell receptor beta chains reported below all come from one sample, sequenced in a study of T cells in Graves' hyperthyroidism and ophthalmopathy. TCR beta CDR3 regions were amplified from RNA transcripts. The HTBI primer set was used in a first-round RT-PCR of the TCR CDR3. MiXCR was run by TCRdb on the multiplex PCR reads, yielding one entry per CDR3 protein. Here the sample spans nearly 600,000 distinct CDR3 sequences, approximately 15% being singletons. Source material: blood. The source is a woman between 18 and 29 years old with Graves' ophthalmopathy.

The sample holds many counts of this clonotype. The chain joins TRBV19 to TRBJ2-7; D could derive from TRBD1 or TRBD2 (5 bases each). The length of the CDR3 is 14 residues. V dropped 4 bases and J dropped 2 bases, with 12 bases sitting between them. Germline CDR1 reads LNHDA; CDR2 reads SQIVND (reference sequence). The DNA for the CDR3 is TGTGCCAGTAGTAAGGGACCAACAGCCTACGAGCAGTACTTC. Translating it yields CASSKGPTAYEQYF.

There are a few counts of this clonotype. The V and J genes are TRBV25-1 and TRBJ2-2; 10 nucleotides match TRBD1. This CDR3 region has 17 residues. J lost 6 bases, V lost 2 bases, and 9 bases had no gene match. The germline gives CDR1 MGHDK, CDR2 SYGVNS. The CDR3 reads CASSERGTGALPGELFF. CDR3 DNA: TGTGCCAGCAGTGAACGGGGGACAGGGGCGCTGCCCGGGGAGCTGTTTTTT.

This clonotype has more than one count but fewer than ten. The gene calls are TRBV5-1 and TRBJ2-3; weak D call: TRBD2 (5 bases). The V end lost 5 bases, the J end lost 5 bases, and 18 bases lay between the germline ends. Germline CDR1 reads SGHRS; CDR2 reads YFSETQ. The CDR3 loop spans 15 amino acids. Here the CDR3 reads CASSPSSEPGDTQYF. CDR3 nucleotide sequence: TGCGCCAGCAGTCCTAGCTCCGAACCTGGAGATACGCAGTATTTT. Looking up the rest from reference TRBV5-1 and TRBJ2-3 gives the full variable domain: KAGVTQTPRYLIKTRGQQVTLSCSPISGHRSVSWYQQTPGQGLQFLFEYFSETQRNKGNFPGRFSGRQFSNSRSEMNVSTLELGDSALYLCASSPSSEPGDTQYFGPGTRLTVL.

This clonotype was found many times. CDR3 region: CASSLAQTANEQFF. The CDR3 DNA reads TGTGCCAGCAGCTTAGCGCAAACAGCGAATGAGCAGTTCTTC. This chain joins TRBV7-2 and TRBJ2-1; D is unclear. With 0 bases removed from V and 7 bases from J, the gap between germline ends came to 10 bases. The CDR3 contains 14 residues. Per the germline V gene, CDR1 is SGHTA and CDR2 is FQGNSA.

The genes are TRBV4-2 and TRBJ1-5; D is perhaps TRBD1 (5 bases). This CDR3 is built from 14 residues. The germline gives CDR1 LGHNA, CDR2 YNFKEQ. V lost 4 bases and J 8 bases, leaving 15 bases between the germline ends. CDR3 bases: TGTGCCAGCAGCCTCGACCCGGGACCTGAGCCCCAGCATTTT. Its protein product is CASSLDPGPEPQHF.

This clonotype was seen repeatedly, ten times or more. This rearrangement joins TRBV20-1 to TRBJ2-1, with 7 bases fitting TRBD2. The CDR3 spans 15 residues. Trimming removed 3 bases from V and 7 bases from J; junction bases left unmatched: 12. The germline gives CDR1 DFQATT, CDR2 SNEGSKA (reference sequence). The CDR3 reads CSARELALGENEQFF. As DNA, the CDR3 is TGCAGTGCTAGGGAACTAGCGCTAGGGGAGAATGAGCAGTTCTTC.

This clonotype came up many times. The rearrangement joins TRBV7-9 to TRBJ1-1; no clear D. Per germline, CDR1 SEHNR and CDR2 FQNEAQ (reference sequence). The CDR3 has 11 residues. V lost 8 bases, J lost 1 base, and 5 bases lay in between. Written as DNA, the CDR3 is TGTGCCAGCCAGCAGAACACTGAAGCTTTCTTT. Translated, it gives CASQQNTEAFF.

The chain links TRBV7-2 to TRBJ1-2; the D gene is possibly TRBD1 (6 bases). With 4 bases removed from V and 7 bases from J, the gap between germline ends came to 19 bases. The CDR3 contains 15 residues. CDR1 and CDR2 from the germline V gene are SGHTA and FQGNSA. CDR3 DNA sequence: TGTGCCAGCAGCTCAACTCATAGGGGGGAGAGTGGCTACACCTTC. Its translation: CASSSTHRGESGYTF.

This clonotype turned up a few times. V gene TRBV6-1 combines with J gene TRBJ2-7; 11 nucleotides match TRBD2. The CDR3 extends over 16 amino acids. V was pared by 8 bases and J by 2 bases, with 11 bases of the junction left unmatched. CDR1 MNHNS and CDR2 SASEGT come from the germline V gene. The CDR3 is CASHSHLGLAAYEQYF. The CDR3 DNA reads as TGTGCCAGCCACTCACACCTGGGACTAGCGGCCTACGAGCAGTACTTC.

This clonotype was detected a few times. The gene calls are TRBV20-1 and TRBJ2-1; 7 nucleotides match TRBD1. This CDR3 region has 13 residues. Trimming took 3 bases from V and 6 from J; bases not matched to a gene: 5. Germline-derived CDR1 and CDR2 are DFQATT and SNEGSKA (reference sequence). In DNA form, the CDR3 reads TGCAGTGCTAGTACAGGGGTAGGCAATGAGCAGTTCTTC. Translating it yields CSASTGVGNEQFF.

This clonotype was counted a few times. The CDR3 reads CAWDTGRTETQYF. CDR3 coding DNA: TGTGCCTGGGATACAGGGAGGACGGAGACCCAGTACTTC. The V gene is TRBV30, the J gene TRBJ2-5, with D perhaps being TRBD1 or TRBD2 (6 bases each). V lost 5 bases and J lost 5, with 15 bases in between. Germline V gives CDR1 GTSNPN, CDR2 SVGIG (reference sequence). CDR3 length: 13 residues. The variable domain in full, completed from reference TRBV30 and TRBJ2-5, reads SQTIHQWPATLVQPVGSPLSLECTVEGTSNPNLYWYRQAAGRGLQLLFYSVGIGQISSEVPQNLSASRPQDRQFILSSKKLLLSDSGFYLCAWDTGRTETQYFGPGTRLLVL.

V and J are TRBV7-6 and TRBJ2-7, with D tentatively TRBD2 (6 bases). Germline CDR1 and CDR2: SGHVS and FNYEAQ. This CDR3 is built from 14 residues. V was pared by 6 bases and J by 3 bases, with 15 bases between. Here the CDR3 reads CASSLGPGVYEQYF. Here the CDR3 DNA reads TGTGCCAGCAGTCTAGGACCGGGGGTCTACGAGCAGTACTTC.

This clonotype has ten or more counts. V is TRBV3-1 and J is TRBJ2-3, with 8 bases identical to TRBD2. The CDR3 totals 16 residues. CDR1 and CDR2 from the germline V gene are LGHDT and YNNKEL (reference sequence). Trimming cost V 4 bases and J 6 bases; bases outside gene matches: 12. The CDR3, as DNA: TGTGCCAGCAGCCTTCGGACTAGCCAAAGGGGGGATACGCAGTATTTT. It yields the protein CASSLRTSQRGDTQYF.

DNA of the CDR3: TGTGCCAGCAGTTACGGAGCCTTCCTGGGGGCTCAGAATGAAAAACTGTTTTTT. It encodes CASSYGAFLGAQNEKLFF. The chain uses TRBV6-6 and TRBJ1-4; the D gene is possibly TRBD1 (6 bases). CDR1 and CDR2 from the germline V gene are MNHNY and SVGAGI (reference sequence). The CDR3 totals 18 residues. Trimming stripped 2 bases from V and 5 bases from J, with 21 bases between.

In regard to this clonotype: A junction boundary mismatches the germline segment, possibly from a read error. The chain joins TRBV12-3 or TRBV12-4 to TRBJ2-1; tentatively, D is TRBD2 (6 bases). CDR3 length: 15 residues. The CDR3 nucleotides are TGTGCCTGCAGTCTTAGCGGACCTCTCTACAATGAGCAGTTCTTC. It is translated as CACSLSGPLYNEQFF.

This clonotype was observed a few times. CDR3 sequence (DNA): TGTGCCAGTAGTCCCCCGGGACAGGGTGTGTATGGCTACACCTTC. As protein: CASSPPGQGVYGYTF. The chain combines TRBV19 with TRBJ1-2, with 9 positions matching TRBD1. J gave up 5 bases and V 5 bases, and 9 bases lay outside the gene matches. Germline assignment: CDR1 LNHDA and CDR2 SQIVND (reference sequence). The CDR3 consists of 15 residues.

This clonotype was observed a handful of times. The chain combines TRBV12-3 or TRBV12-4 with TRBJ2-3; the match to TRBD2 covers 16 bases. V trimming: 5 bases; J trimming: 5 bases; junction bases outside the gene matches: 10. The CDR3 is 18 residues long. The CDR3 sequence: CASSPGTSGRAGGDTQYF. CDR3 DNA: TGTGCCAGCAGTCCGGGGACTAGCGGGAGGGCCGGCGGAGATACGCAGTATTTT.

Only a few counts were recorded for this clonotype. The chain joins TRBV27 to TRBJ2-4, with D possibly being TRBD1 (6 bases). The germline V and J ends were trimmed by 0 bases and 5 bases, with 14 bases remaining between them. The CDR3 covers 16 residues. Germline V gene sequence: CDR1 MNHEY, CDR2 SMNVEV (reference sequence). This CDR3 reads CASSLSVTGRQNIQYF. CDR3 nucleotides: TGTGCCAGCAGTTTATCAGTCACAGGGCGCCAAAACATTCAGTACTTC.

This clonotype was picked up many times. CDR3 DNA: TGTGCCAGCAGTGGTAACTATGGCTACACCTTC. This encodes CASSGNYGYTF. This sequence joins TRBV2 and TRBJ1-2; no reliable D call. The CDR3 contains 11 residues. Germline CDR1 and CDR2: SNHLY and FYNNEI. Trimming shortened V by 4 bases and J by 1 base, and 1 base separated the two germline ends.

The J gene is TRBJ2-1, the V gene TRBV27, with 11 bases lining up with TRBD2. Germline V gives CDR1 MNHEY, CDR2 SMNVEV (reference sequence). The CDR3 loop spans 17 amino acids. Losses at the gene ends were 3 bases for V and 4 bases for J; bases not matched to a gene: 8. CDR3 in amino acids: CASSFLTGTSGYNEQFF. DNA for the CDR3: TGTGCCAGCAGTTTCTTGACCGGGACTAGCGGTTACAATGAGCAGTTCTTC.

In this sample, this clonotype turned up many times. Here the CDR3 DNA reads TGTGCCAGCAGCTCGAAACGCGGGACCCCGGGGGCAGATACGCAGTATTTT. Translated, it gives CASSSKRGTPGADTQYF. The chain links TRBV7-9 to TRBJ2-3, with D perhaps TRBD2 (6 bases). Trimming left V 4 bases short and J 4 bases short, with 21 bases between. In germline, CDR1 is SEHNR, CDR2 FQNEAQ (reference sequence). This CDR3 is built from 17 residues.

Ten or more counts support this clonotype. The rearrangement joins TRBV11-1 to TRBJ2-7; 7 bases align to TRBD2. The ends lost 1 base at V and 5 bases at J; junction bases unmatched: 8. Per germline, CDR1 SGHAT and CDR2 FQDESV (reference sequence). This CDR3 comprises 15 residues. CDR3 coding DNA: TGTGCCAGCAGCTTAGGCTGGCGGGAGAAGGACGAGCAGTACTTC. Protein product: CASSLGWREKDEQYF.